The clone carrying this T cell receptor beta chain was observed many times. What it binds is unknown. These data are taken from a study of regulatory T cells in long-lasting Graves disease. Findings and limits, study-wide: Results may be inaccurate due to the small sample size.

CDR3 length: 18 residues. The trim removed 4 bases at V and 6 bases at J, leaving 17 bases unmatched. Looked up from germline, CDR1 is LGHNA and CDR2 is YSLEER. Time point indicated: newly diagnosed GD, antithyroid drugs for less than 3 months. Extracted RNA from PBMCs served as the source of the TCR library. EDTA tubes collected 7.5 to 9.5 milliliters of peripheral blood. Arm-PCR of CDR3 regions and iRepertoire HTBI primers were used to build TCR beta libraries. TCRdb reprocessed the multiplex PCR reads via MiXCR and lists one record per CDR3 protein. The sample consists of under 250,000 distinct CDR3 sequences, 20% of them appearing once.

The sample here was peripheral blood mononuclear cells (PBMCs), taken at new diagnosis, from a patient treated with antithyroid drugs. V is TRBV4-3 and J is TRBJ2-1; 8 bases fit TRBD2. The TCR originated in a female donor with Graves disease. The CDR3 here is CASSPSETGGGYINEQFF. In DNA form, the CDR3 reads TGCGCCAGCAGCCCCTCTGAGACGGGGGGGGGCTACATCAATGAGCAGTTCTTC.